The 24 T cell receptor beta chains below were found in one sample sequenced in a study of beta chain features in type 1 diabetes. Findings and limits, study-wide: TCRB CDR3 length was moderately but significantly reduced in all four CD4+ subsets of Type 1 diabetes patients.

Their antigens are not known. The sequenced template was cDNA made from the entire isolated RNA. Data came from immunoSEQ multiplex PCR; TCRdb stores just in-frame clones and leaves some out. The profile shows a few hundred thousand clones, around 10% of them singletons. Material: central memory CD4+ T cells from blood. The receptors here all came from a young man with type 1 diabetes.

The sample holds a few counts of this clone. The gene calls are TRBV27 and TRBJ2-3; D call uncertain. The CDR3 spans 14 residues. With 7 bases removed from V and 0 bases from J, the gap between germline ends came to 11 bases. The germline gives CDR1 MNHEY, CDR2 SMNVEV (reference sequence). The CDR3 sequence: CASIWGSSTDTQYF. The DNA for the CDR3 is TGTGCCAGCATCTGGGGATCGAGCACAGATACGCAGTATTTT.

The chain recombines TRBV5-6 with TRBJ2-5; TRBD2 matches at 9 bases. The V and J ends lost 10 bases and 2 bases, in that order; junction bases with no gene match: 12. CDR3 size: 15 residues. Looked up from germline, CDR1 is SGHDT and CDR2 is YYEEEE. DNA for the CDR3: TGTGCCTGGAGTGCTGCGGGAGGGCCACAAGAGACCCAGTACTTC. Residues: CAWSAAGGPQETQYF.

The rearrangement links TRBV7-3 to TRBJ2-1; 7 bases map to TRBD1. From germline, CDR1 is SGHTA and CDR2 FQGTGA. Losses at the gene ends were 2 bases for V and 6 bases for J; bases not matched to a gene: 4. The CDR3 extends over 14 amino acids. The CDR3 region has the DNA TGTGCCAGCAGCTTACCGAACAGGGGCAATGAGCAGTTCTTC. Its translation: CASSLPNRGNEQFF. Complete variable domain (other parts from reference TRBV7-3 and TRBJ2-1): GAGVSQTPSNKVTEKGKYVELRCDPISGHTALYWYRQSLGQGPEFLIYFQGTGAADDSGLPNDRFFAVRPEGSVSTLKIQRTERGDSAVYLCASSLPNRGNEQFFGPGTRLTVL.

The chain links TRBV2 to TRBJ2-6; no reliable D call. CDR3 length: 15 amino acids. The germline CDR1 and CDR2 sequences are SNHLY and FYNNEI. Trimming left V 2 bases short and J 2 bases short, with 7 bases between. CDR3 sequence reads: CASSENGAGANVLTF. CDR3 DNA: TGTGCCAGCAGTGAAAACGGTGCTGGGGCCAACGTCCTGACTTTC.

This clone has a handful of counts. The rearrangement uses TRBV7-2 and TRBJ2-2; no definite D call. The V gene's germline CDR1 is SGHTA and CDR2 FQGNSA. Trimming left V 2 bases short and J 6 bases short, with 10 bases between. The CDR3 is made up of 14 amino acids. The DNA for the CDR3 is TGTGCCAGCAGCTTATTTGGGGAAGCCGGGGAGCTGTTTTTT. It is translated as CASSLFGEAGELFF.

This chain links TRBV25-1 with TRBJ2-6, with D unclear. Trimming shortened V by 6 bases and J by 0 bases, and 3 bases separated the two germline ends. In germline, CDR1 is MGHDK, CDR2 SYGVNS. The CDR3 sequence is 13 residues long. CDR3 nucleotides: TGTGCCAGCAGCAACTCTGGGGCCAACGTCCTGACTTTC. It is translated as CASSNSGANVLTF.

The V call is TRBV7-9, the J call TRBJ2-2; D possibly corresponds to TRBD2 (6 bases). Germline-derived CDR1 and CDR2 are SEHNR and FQNEAQ (reference sequence). V dropped 5 bases and J dropped 3 bases, with 19 bases sitting between them. The CDR3 spans 17 residues. The CDR3 DNA reads as TGTGCCAGCAGCCCCCTCCCCCGCGGGATGGACACCGGGGAGCTGTTTTTT. Amino acids: CASSPLPRGMDTGELFF. Full variable domain (remainder filled in from reference TRBV7-9 and TRBJ2-2): DTGVSQNPRHKITKRGQNVTFRCDPISEHNRLYWYRQTLGQGPEFLTYFQNEAQLEKSRLLSDRFSAERPKGSFSTLEIQRTEQGDSAMYLCASSPLPRGMDTGELFFGEGSRLTVL.

The CDR3 spells CASSSSLGGSEKLFF. CDR3 nucleotide sequence: TGTGCCAGCAGTTCTTCTTTAGGGGGATCAGAAAAACTGTTTTTT. The chain employs TRBV6-6 and TRBJ1-4; a weak D match, TRBD1 (6 bases). CDR3 length: 15 residues. Germline CDR1 is MNHNY and CDR2 is SVGAGI (reference sequence). V was pared by 4 bases and J by 8 bases, with 17 bases between.

This clone was detected only a few times. The chain links TRBV7-9 to TRBJ2-1; D call uncertain. V lost 8 bases, J lost 1 base, and 18 bases lay in between. Germline CDR1 and CDR2: SEHNR and FQNEAQ (reference sequence). The CDR3 sequence is 16 residues long. As DNA, the CDR3 is TGTGCCAGCTCCCCTAAACGAAGGATTTCCTACAATGAGCAGTTCTTC. This codes for CASSPKRRISYNEQFF.

This clone was seen more than once but under ten times. The V gene is TRBV11-3, the J gene TRBJ2-2; a weak D match, TRBD2 (5 bases). Germline values: CDR1 SGHNT, CDR2 YENEEA. V was pared by 7 bases and J by 4 bases, with 13 bases between. The CDR3 runs to 14 residues. The CDR3 DNA sequence: TGTGCCAGCAAACCAGCGGCTGGCACCGGGGAGCTGTTTTTT. The encoded protein is CASKPAAGTGELFF.

This clone has a handful of counts. The chain employs TRBV7-8 and TRBJ2-7; 10 bases line up with TRBD1. V lost 3 bases and J lost 1; bases outside the gene matches: 9. Germline assignment: CDR1 SGHVS and CDR2 FQNEAQ. This CDR3 region has 17 residues. CDR3 amino acids: CASSLTGGGLSSYEQYF. The DNA of the CDR3 is TGTGCCAGCAGCTTGACAGGGGGCGGGTTGTCGTCCTACGAGCAGTACTTC.

This clone was recorded a few times. CDR3: CASTQLAGGHNEQFF. CDR3 nucleotide sequence: TGTGCCAGCACCCAACTAGCGGGGGGACACAATGAGCAGTTCTTC. The chain has TRBV6-5 and TRBJ2-1, with 12 bases matching TRBD2. Germline V gives CDR1 MNHEY, CDR2 SVGAGI. There are 15 residues in the CDR3. J gave up 5 bases and V 7 bases, and 6 bases lay outside the gene matches.

In its sample, this clone was seen many times. The V and J genes are TRBV14 and TRBJ2-7; tentatively, D is TRBD1 or TRBD2 (5 bases each). CDR1 is SGHDN and CDR2 is FVKESK in the germline V gene. The CDR3 has 14 residues. Trimming left V 5 bases short and J 3 bases short, with 14 bases between. In nucleotides, the CDR3 is TGTGCCAGCAGCATCGGGACGGCTTACTACGAGCAGTACTTC. This gives the protein CASSIGTAYYEQYF.

CDR3 in DNA: TGTGCCAGCGGCGGGGTCAGCTCCTACGAGCAGTACTTC. This gives the protein CASGGVSSYEQYF. The rearrangement links TRBV9 to TRBJ2-7, with D perhaps matching TRBD2 (6 bases). Looked up from germline, CDR1 is SGDLS and CDR2 is YYNGEE. V was cut by 7 bases and J by 0 bases, with 11 bases left in between. CDR3 length: 13 residues.

V is TRBV28 and J is TRBJ1-5, with D possibly being TRBD1 (5 bases). Trimming cost V 6 bases and J 4 bases, with 19 bases left between them. Germline CDR1 reads MDHEN; CDR2 reads SYDVKM. CDR3 length: 16 amino acids. CDR3 in amino acids: CASRPLGDLGNQPQHF. The CDR3 nucleotides are TGTGCCAGCAGACCCCTGGGGGACCTAGGGAATCAGCCCCAGCATTTT.

This clone came up a few times. V and J are TRBV6-5 and TRBJ2-5; a possible D gene is TRBD2 (5 bases). Trimming shortened V by 5 bases and J by 2 bases, and 9 bases separated the two germline ends. This CDR3 has 13 amino acids. In germline, CDR1 is MNHEY, CDR2 SVGAGI. CDR3 nucleotide sequence: TGTGCCAGCAGTGTCACGGGACAAGAGACCCAGTACTTC. This encodes CASSVTGQETQYF.

This clone was counted at least ten times. This sample includes further DNA sequences coding for the same CDR3. The chain has TRBV7-6 and TRBJ1-2; the D gene is possibly TRBD1 (5 bases). This CDR3 is built from 12 residues. Looked up from germline, CDR1 is SGHVS and CDR2 is FNYEAQ. Trimming stripped 3 bases from V and 8 bases from J, with 10 bases between. CDR3 nucleotide sequence: TGTGCCAGCAGCTTGAGAGGGGACGGCTACACCTTC. Translation gives CASSLRGDGYTF.

This clone was observed a few times. The chain couples TRBV7-9 to TRBJ2-3; D remains unclear. CDR1 is SEHNR and CDR2 is FQNEAQ in the germline V gene (reference sequence). The V end was cut by 2 bases, the J end by 1 base, with 7 bases between. This CDR3 has 14 residues. CDR3 coding DNA: TGTGCCAGCAGCTTAATGGGCGGCACAGATACGCAGTATTTT. Protein product: CASSLMGGTDTQYF.

This clone was detected a few times. The rearrangement links TRBV5-1 to TRBJ1-1, with D hard to call. This CDR3 region has 14 residues. Trimming removed 3 bases at V and 3 bases at J, with 12 bases between. Germline V CDR1 and CDR2: SGHRS, YFSETQ. In DNA, the CDR3 is TGCGCCAGCAGCTACCTTTCTAGCGACACTGAAGCTTTCTTT. It specifies CASSYLSSDTEAFF.

This clone has only a few counts. The chain uses TRBV27 and TRBJ2-7; TRBD2 is a possible D gene (6 bases). V was cut by 8 bases and J by 0 bases, with 14 bases left in between. The CDR3 has 14 residues. The germline V gene encodes CDR1 MNHEY and CDR2 SMNVEV (reference sequence). CDR3 sequence reads: CASAGSEYSYEQYF. For the CDR3, the DNA is TGTGCCAGCGCCGGGAGCGAATACTCCTACGAGCAGTACTTC.

The chain combines TRBV25-1 with TRBJ2-7, with a possible D match to TRBD1 (5 bases). Trimming shortened V by 3 bases and J by 3 bases, and 18 bases separated the two germline ends. The germline V gene has CDR1 MGHDK and CDR2 SYGVNS. CDR3 length equals 16 residues. CDR3 in DNA: TGTGCCAGCAGTGATATGGTTTCGGGCAGGGTCTACGAGCAGTACTTC. It translates to CASSDMVSGRVYEQYF.

This clone turned up a few times. The chain joins TRBV27 to TRBJ2-7; a possible D gene is TRBD2 (6 bases). Deletions cut 10 bases from V and 4 bases from J, with 23 bases between. The CDR3 contains 15 residues. Germline CDR1 is MNHEY and CDR2 is SMNVEV (reference sequence). The CDR3 DNA sequence: TGTGCCACTTCCAAACGGGGTTTAGCGGAGTACGAGCAGTACTTC. This translates into CATSKRGLAEYEQYF.

This chain links TRBV6-1 with TRBJ2-7, with D hard to call. This CDR3 has 13 amino acids. V dropped 6 bases and J dropped 2 bases, with 11 bases sitting between them. CDR1 is MNHNS, CDR2 SASEGT, per germline. The CDR3 loop is CASRPGPTYEQYF. DNA for the CDR3: TGTGCCAGCAGACCGGGTCCCACCTACGAGCAGTACTTC.

V gene TRBV6-1 combines with J gene TRBJ2-2; 7 bases agree with TRBD1. The CDR3 loop spans 18 amino acids. Germline lookup yields CDR1 MNHNS and CDR2 SASEGT. V dropped 0 bases and J dropped 1; count of bases not matched to a gene: 8. CDR3 sequence: CASSEASRDSWNTGELFF. The CDR3 DNA reads TGTGCCAGCAGTGAAGCTTCCCGGGACAGTTGGAACACCGGGGAGCTGTTTTTT.